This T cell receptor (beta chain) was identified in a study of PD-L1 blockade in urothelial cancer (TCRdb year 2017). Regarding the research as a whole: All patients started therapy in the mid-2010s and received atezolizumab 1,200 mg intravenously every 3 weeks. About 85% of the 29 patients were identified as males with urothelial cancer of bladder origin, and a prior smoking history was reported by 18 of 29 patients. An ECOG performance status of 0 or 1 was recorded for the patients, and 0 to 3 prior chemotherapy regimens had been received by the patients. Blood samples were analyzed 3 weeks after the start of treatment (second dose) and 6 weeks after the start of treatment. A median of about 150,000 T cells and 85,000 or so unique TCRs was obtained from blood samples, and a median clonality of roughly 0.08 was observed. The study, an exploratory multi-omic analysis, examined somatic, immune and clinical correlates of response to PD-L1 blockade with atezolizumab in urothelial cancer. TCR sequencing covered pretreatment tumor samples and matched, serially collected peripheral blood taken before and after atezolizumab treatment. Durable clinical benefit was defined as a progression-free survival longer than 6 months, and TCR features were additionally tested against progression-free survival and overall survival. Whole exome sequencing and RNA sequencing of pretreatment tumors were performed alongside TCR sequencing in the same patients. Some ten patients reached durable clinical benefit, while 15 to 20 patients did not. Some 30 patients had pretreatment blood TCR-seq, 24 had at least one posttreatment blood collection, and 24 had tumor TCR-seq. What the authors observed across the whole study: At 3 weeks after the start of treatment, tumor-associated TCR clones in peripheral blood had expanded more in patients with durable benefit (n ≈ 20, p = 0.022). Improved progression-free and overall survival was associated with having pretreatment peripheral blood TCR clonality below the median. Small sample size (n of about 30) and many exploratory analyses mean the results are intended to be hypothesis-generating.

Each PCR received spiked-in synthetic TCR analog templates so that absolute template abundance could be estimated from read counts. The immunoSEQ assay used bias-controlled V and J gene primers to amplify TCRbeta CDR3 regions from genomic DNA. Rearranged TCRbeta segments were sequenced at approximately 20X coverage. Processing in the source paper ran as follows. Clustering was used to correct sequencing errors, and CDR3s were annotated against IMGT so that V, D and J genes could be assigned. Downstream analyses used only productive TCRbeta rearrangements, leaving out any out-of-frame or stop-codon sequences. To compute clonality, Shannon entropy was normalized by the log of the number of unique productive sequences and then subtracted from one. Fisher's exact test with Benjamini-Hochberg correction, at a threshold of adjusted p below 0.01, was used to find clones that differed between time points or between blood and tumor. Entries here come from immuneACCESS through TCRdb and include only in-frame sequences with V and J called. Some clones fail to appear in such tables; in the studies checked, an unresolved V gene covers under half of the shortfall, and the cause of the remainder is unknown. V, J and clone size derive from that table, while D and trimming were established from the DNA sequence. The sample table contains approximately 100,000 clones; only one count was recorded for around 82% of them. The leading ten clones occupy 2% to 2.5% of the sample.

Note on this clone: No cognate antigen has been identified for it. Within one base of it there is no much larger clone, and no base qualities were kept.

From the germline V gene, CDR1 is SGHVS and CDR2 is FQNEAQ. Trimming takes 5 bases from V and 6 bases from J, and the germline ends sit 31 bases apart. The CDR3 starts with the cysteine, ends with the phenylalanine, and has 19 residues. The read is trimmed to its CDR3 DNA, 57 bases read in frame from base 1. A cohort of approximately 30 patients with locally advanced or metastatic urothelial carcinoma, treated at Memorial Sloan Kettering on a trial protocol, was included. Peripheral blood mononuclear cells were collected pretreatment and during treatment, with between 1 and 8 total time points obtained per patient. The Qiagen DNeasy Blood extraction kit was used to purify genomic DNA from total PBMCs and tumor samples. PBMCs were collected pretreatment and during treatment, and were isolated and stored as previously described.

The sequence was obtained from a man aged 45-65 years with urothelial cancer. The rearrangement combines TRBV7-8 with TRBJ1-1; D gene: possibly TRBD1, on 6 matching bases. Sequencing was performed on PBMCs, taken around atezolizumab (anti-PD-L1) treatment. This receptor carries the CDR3 CASSPLGMSRTENFAEAFF. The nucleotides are TGTGCCAGCAGCCCTCTGGGGATGTCGAGGACAGAAAATTTCGCTGAAGCTTTCTTT.